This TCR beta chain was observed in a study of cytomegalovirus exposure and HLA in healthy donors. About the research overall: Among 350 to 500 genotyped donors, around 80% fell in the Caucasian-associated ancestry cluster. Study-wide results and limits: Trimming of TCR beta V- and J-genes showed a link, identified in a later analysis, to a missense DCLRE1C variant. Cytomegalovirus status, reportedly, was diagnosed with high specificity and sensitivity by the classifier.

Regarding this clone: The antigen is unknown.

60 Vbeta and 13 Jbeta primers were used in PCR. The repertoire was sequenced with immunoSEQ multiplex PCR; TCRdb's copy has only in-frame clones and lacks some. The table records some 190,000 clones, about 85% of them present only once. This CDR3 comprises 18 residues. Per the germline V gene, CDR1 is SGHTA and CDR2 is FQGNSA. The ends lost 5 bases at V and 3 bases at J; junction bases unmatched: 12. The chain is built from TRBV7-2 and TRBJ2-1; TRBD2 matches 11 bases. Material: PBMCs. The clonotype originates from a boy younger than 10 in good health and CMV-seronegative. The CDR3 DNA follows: TGTGCCAGCAGCACCCGACTAGCGGGATATTTGGACTACAATGAGCAGTTCTTC. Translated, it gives CASSTRLAGYLDYNEQFF.